A selection of T cell receptor beta chains follows, all from one sample in a study of OX40 agonist ivuxolimab in advanced cancers. Clones were sequenced by immunoSEQ multiplex PCR, and TCRdb holds only the in-frame ones, with some missing. Among nearly 45,000 clones, around 92% were seen once, and the ten largest hold roughly a sixth. Specimen: CD4+ or CD8+ T cells sorted from blood, collected in a trial of the OX40 agonist ivuxolimab. Receptors originate from an adult with an advanced solid tumor such as melanoma, head and neck, liver or kidney cancer. Both conserved end residues are part of each CDR3.

j_gene | v_gene | CDR3aa
TRBJ1-1 | TRBV13 | CASRGEGGNTEAFF
TRBJ2-5 | TRBV9 | CASSAGTTQETQYF
TRBJ1-3 | TRBV4-1 | CASSPKGNTIYF
TRBJ2-1 | TRBV6-6 | CASSWGEEGEQFF
TRBJ1-1 | TRBV25-1 | CASSELGGGGTEAFF
TRBJ2-1 | TRBV11-2 | CASTYMGVQKVDEQFF
TRBJ1-2 | TRBV7-4 | CASTPPWGQGHGYTF
TRBJ2-7 | TRBV9 | CASSAWGLPSYEQYF
TRBJ1-2 | TRBV5-6 | CASSFSPGDGYTF
TRBJ1-1 | TRBV5-5 | CASSDGSYMNTEAFF
TRBJ2-7 | TRBV11-3 | CARSGAKDRGNIYEQYF
TRBJ2-2 | TRBV7-2 | CASSVGLAGTGELFF
TRBJ2-1 | TRBV6-4 | CASSVGLVGEQFF
TRBJ2-1 | TRBV11-2 | CATELIEDSVEQFF
TRBJ1-6 | TRBV7-9 | CASSFPRRPLHF
TRBJ2-3 | TRBV6-4 | CASSDPGLAGYGTDTQYF
TRBJ1-1 | TRBV11-2 | CASSLERDGWNTEAFF
TRBJ1-2 | TRBV6-5 | CASSPSDSPGGYTF
TRBJ1-2 | TRBV6-4 | CASSEGQGSYGYTF
TRBJ2-5 | TRBV2 | CASSDKGRGETQYF
TRBJ2-7 | TRBV10-3 | CAISVLAGDSYEQYF
TRBJ2-7 | TRBV7-8 | CASSLQRSYEQYF
TRBJ2-3 | TRBV5-6 | CASSLGGSMGYF
TRBJ2-1 | TRBV27 | CASSLRGAGNEQFF
TRBJ2-5 | TRBV7-8 | CASSLALKKETQYF
TRBJ2-7 | TRBV27 | CASSSPGQGYEQYF
TRBJ1-1 | TRBV7-8 | CASSEKLWDTEAFF